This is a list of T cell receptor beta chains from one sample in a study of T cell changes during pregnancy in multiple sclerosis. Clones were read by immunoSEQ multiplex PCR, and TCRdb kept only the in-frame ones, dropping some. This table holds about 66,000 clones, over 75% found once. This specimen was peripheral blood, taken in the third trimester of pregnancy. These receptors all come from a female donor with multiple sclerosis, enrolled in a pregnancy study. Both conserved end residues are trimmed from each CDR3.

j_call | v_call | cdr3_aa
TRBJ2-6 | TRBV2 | ARAPTGPGANVLT
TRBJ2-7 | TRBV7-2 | ASSLAISLEQY
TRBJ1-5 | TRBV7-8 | ASSFQNNNQPQH
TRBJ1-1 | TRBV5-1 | ASSLAVSSPEAF
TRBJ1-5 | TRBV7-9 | ASSPRGALEPQH
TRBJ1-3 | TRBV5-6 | ASSLGQAVTGNTIY
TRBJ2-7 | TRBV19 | ASSIVGTAYEQY
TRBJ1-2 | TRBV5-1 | ASSPGTDFYGYT
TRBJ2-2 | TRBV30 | AWRRGIYTGELF
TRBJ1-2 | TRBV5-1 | ASSYTSGGGYGYT
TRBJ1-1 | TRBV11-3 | ASSLDAGTEAF
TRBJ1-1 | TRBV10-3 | AIRGTTGEDTEAF
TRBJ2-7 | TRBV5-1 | ASSFWQGSEQY
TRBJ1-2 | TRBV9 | ASSTGGDYT
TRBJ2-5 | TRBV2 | ASSEGAYVGAAGETQY
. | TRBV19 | ASSRKILQGASLAPQF
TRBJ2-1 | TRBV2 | ASSEGGMNEQF
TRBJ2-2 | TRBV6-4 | ASSDSEGAGGTGELF
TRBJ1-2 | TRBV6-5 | ASSHPGQPYGYT
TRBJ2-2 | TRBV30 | AWSPGRTSGVNTGELF
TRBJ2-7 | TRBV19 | ASSIAGQGIYEQY
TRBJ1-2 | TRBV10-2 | ASGQGRSYGYT
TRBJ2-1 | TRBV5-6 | ASSRTGDATIHNEQF
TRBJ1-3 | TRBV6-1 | ASSDPLNTIY
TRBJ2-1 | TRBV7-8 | ASRSGRDEQF
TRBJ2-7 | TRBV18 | ASSPPSLAGTFSEQY
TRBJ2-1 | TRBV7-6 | ASSLSLAGVNEQF
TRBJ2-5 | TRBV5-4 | ASSTWTGETQY
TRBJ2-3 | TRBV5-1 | ASSYGGINTDTQY